Sequencing of this T cell receptor (beta chain) was carried out in a study of shared clonotypes between healthy human individuals. The study, taken as a whole, reports: The study found lower generation probabilities in non-shared clonotypes than in those shared by all four donors. Rarefaction showed sorted-subset sequencing was incomplete despite large depth. Among the subsets, naive ones generally showed larger estimated richness than memory ones.

This clone has just one count. Its cognate antigen is unknown. As originally analysed: ImmunoSEQ output held junction-only sequences without quality scores, so filtering differed. Assay: immunoSEQ multiplex PCR; the TCRdb copy retains only in-frame clones and omits some. Clone size and V and J calls were adopted from that table, with D and trimming inferred from the DNA. The table shows hundreds of thousands of clones, with roughly nine tenths occurring only once. Trimming stripped 1 base from V and 5 bases from J, with 2 bases between. This CDR3 comprises 11 residues. Germline V lookup: CDR1 MDHEN, CDR2 SYDVKM. Naive CD8 cells, CD45RO-negative and positively selected for CCR7, excluded terminally differentiated effector memory CD45RA+ cells.

This clonotype was obtained from a man aged 30 to 39 in good health. The chain is built from TRBV28 and TRBJ1-2; D is ambiguous. Sequenced material: naive CD8+ T cells sorted from blood. The CDR3 region is CASSLFYGYTF. The CDR3 nucleotides are TGTGCCAGCAGTTTATTTTATGGCTACACCTTC.